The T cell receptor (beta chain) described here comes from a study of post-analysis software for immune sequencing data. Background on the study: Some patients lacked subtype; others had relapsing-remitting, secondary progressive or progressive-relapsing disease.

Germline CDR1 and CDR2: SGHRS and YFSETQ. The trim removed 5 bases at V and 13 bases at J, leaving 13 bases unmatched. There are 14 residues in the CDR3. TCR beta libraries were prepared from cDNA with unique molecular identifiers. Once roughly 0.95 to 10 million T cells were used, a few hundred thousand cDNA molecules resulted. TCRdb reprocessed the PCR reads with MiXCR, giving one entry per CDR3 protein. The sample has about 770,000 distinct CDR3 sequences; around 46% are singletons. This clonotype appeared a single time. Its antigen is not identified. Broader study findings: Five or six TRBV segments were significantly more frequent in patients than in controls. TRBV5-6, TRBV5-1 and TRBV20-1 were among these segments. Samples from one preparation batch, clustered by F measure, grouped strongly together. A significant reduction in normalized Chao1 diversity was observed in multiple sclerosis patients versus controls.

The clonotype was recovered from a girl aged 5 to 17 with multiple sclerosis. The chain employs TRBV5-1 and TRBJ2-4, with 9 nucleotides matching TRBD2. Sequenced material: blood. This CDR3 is CASSVRGRAWEQYF. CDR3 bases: TGCGCCAGCAGTGTGCGCGGGAGGGCGTGGGAGCAGTACTTC. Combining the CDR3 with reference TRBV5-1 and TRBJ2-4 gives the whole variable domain KAGVTQTPRYLIKTRGQQVTLSCSPISGHRSVSWYQQTPGQGLQFLFEYFSETQRNKGNFPGRFSGRQFSNSRSEMNVSTLELGDSALYLCASSVRGRAWEQYFGAGTRLSVL.